One sample yielded the 18 T cell receptor beta chains listed below, sequenced in a study of OX40 agonist ivuxolimab in advanced cancers. Sequencing used immunoSEQ multiplex PCR; TCRdb keeps in-frame clones, though not all of them. The sample lists tens of thousands of clones, about 93% occurring once. The starting material was CD4+ or CD8+ T cells sorted from blood, obtained in a trial of the OX40 agonist ivuxolimab. The receptors here all came from an adult with an advanced solid tumor such as melanoma, head and neck, liver or kidney cancer.

This chain connects TRBV5-1 to TRBJ1-2; a possible D gene is TRBD1 (5 bases). V lost 1 base and J lost 6, with 10 bases in between. CDR1 SGHRS and CDR2 YFSETQ come from the germline V gene. The CDR3 consists of 13 residues. As DNA, the CDR3 is TGCGCCAGCAGCTTGTCTGGGGGGGATGGCTACACCTTC. It encodes CASSLSGGDGYTF.

The V gene is TRBV4-3, the J gene TRBJ2-5; 10 nucleotides align to TRBD2. The J segment lost 0 bases and the V segment lost 2 bases, leaving 12 bases of the junction unmatched. Per germline, CDR1 LGHNA and CDR2 YSLEER. This CDR3 has 19 residues. The CDR3 spells CASSQTRLAGAKYQETQYF. The CDR3 nucleotides are TGCGCCAGCAGCCAAACCCGGCTAGCGGGGGCCAAGTACCAAGAGACCCAGTACTTC.

This chain links TRBV4-1 with TRBJ1-2, with D possibly being TRBD1 (6 bases). This CDR3 contains 16 residues. The germline V and J ends were trimmed by 1 base and 3 bases, with 15 bases remaining between them. Germline V gene sequence: CDR1 MGHRA, CDR2 YSYEKL. CDR3 loop: CASSQGEGGLYYGYTF. The CDR3 DNA reads TGCGCCAGCAGCCAAGGGGAAGGGGGTCTATACTATGGCTACACCTTC.

This chain links TRBV27 with TRBJ2-3, with 7 bases matching TRBD2. V gave up 0 bases and J gave up 2 bases; unmatched junction bases: 11. The CDR3 sequence is 18 residues long. Germline values: CDR1 MNHEY, CDR2 SMNVEV (reference sequence). This CDR3 reads CASSLSGGLLSYTDTQYF. The CDR3 region has the DNA TGTGCCAGCAGTTTATCGGGGGGACTACTTAGTTACACAGATACGCAGTATTTT.

The chain joins TRBV29-1 to TRBJ2-7, with TRBD1 as a possible D gene (6 bases). The CDR3 consists of 13 residues. V lost 4 bases and J 0 bases, leaving 10 bases between the germline ends. Germline values: CDR1 SQVTM, CDR2 ANQGSEA. The CDR3 loop is CSVVRDTSYEQYF. The CDR3 DNA reads TGCAGCGTTGTTCGGGACACCTCCTACGAGCAGTACTTC.

This clone was detected once. The rearrangement links TRBV5-6 to TRBJ1-1; no firm D call. V lost 0 bases, J lost 0 bases, and 6 bases lay in between. CDR1 and CDR2 from the germline V gene are SGHDT and YYEEEE. This CDR3 is 14 amino acids long. For the CDR3, the DNA is TGTGCCAGCAGCTTGGAGGGTGTGAACACTGAAGCTTTCTTT. Amino acids: CASSLEGVNTEAFF.

This clone was counted once. CDR3 residues: CASGESYEQYF. The CDR3, as DNA: TGTGCCAGCGGCGAGTCCTACGAGCAGTACTTC. The chain joins TRBV6-6 to TRBJ2-7; D is unclear. V lost 8 bases, J lost 1 base, and 6 bases lay in between. Germline CDR1 is MNHNY and CDR2 is SVGAGI (reference sequence). The CDR3 length is 11 residues.

Here the CDR3 reads CASSPIRPYGYTF. The CDR3 DNA follows: TGTGCCAGCAGCCCCATCAGGCCCTATGGCTACACCTTC. This chain joins TRBV7-6 and TRBJ1-2; no firm D call. Looked up from germline, CDR1 is SGHVS and CDR2 is FNYEAQ. Between the trimmed V and J ends, which lost 5 bases and 4 bases, there was a span of 11 bases. The CDR3 runs 13 residues.

The rearrangement joins TRBV29-1 to TRBJ2-7; maybe TRBD2 (6 bases). Trimming pared 4 bases from V and 4 bases from J, leaving 14 bases between. The CDR3 extends over 13 amino acids. The germline gives CDR1 SQVTM, CDR2 ANQGSEA. The CDR3 DNA reads as TGCAGCGTTGCTCCGGGGGACCGGTACGAGCAGTACTTC. It is translated as CSVAPGDRYEQYF.

The chain employs TRBV19 and TRBJ2-1; TRBD2 matches at 8 bases. The CDR3 contains 15 residues. With 3 bases clipped from V and 5 bases from J, the junction kept 6 bases outside the gene matches. CDR1 and CDR2 from the germline V gene are LNHDA and SQIVND (reference sequence). DNA of the CDR3: TGTGCCAGTAGTATCGGTCGGGGGGGCCACAATGAGCAGTTCTTC. This sequence encodes CASSIGRGGHNEQFF.

Here the CDR3 reads CASLLGNTEAFF. CDR3 DNA sequence: TGTGCCAGCCTACTTGGTAACACTGAAGCTTTCTTT. The chain combines TRBV2 with TRBJ1-1, with D hard to call. V lost 8 bases and J lost 2, with 9 bases in between. Per germline, CDR1 SNHLY and CDR2 FYNNEI. The length of the CDR3 is 12 residues.

The J gene is TRBJ2-5, the V gene TRBV4-1; D is uncertain. Trimming stripped 4 bases from V and 1 base from J, with 13 bases between. CDR3 length: 15 residues. Per the germline V gene, CDR1 is MGHRA and CDR2 is YSYEKL. For the CDR3, the DNA is TGCGCCAGCAGCCTGGTAGGGATTCGCCAAGAGACCCAGTACTTC. Its protein is CASSLVGIRQETQYF.

The gene calls are TRBV9 and TRBJ2-3; D possibly matches TRBD1 or TRBD2 (5 bases each). The germline V and J ends were trimmed by 0 bases and 2 bases, with 7 bases remaining between them. In germline, CDR1 is SGDLS, CDR2 YYNGEE. This CDR3 contains 14 residues. In DNA form, the CDR3 reads TGTGCCAGCAGCGTAGGGGACGTCACAGATACGCAGTATTTT. Translating gives CASSVGDVTDTQYF.

The chain combines TRBV27 with TRBJ2-1; TRBD2 agrees at 8 bases. The germline gives CDR1 MNHEY, CDR2 SMNVEV (reference sequence). The CDR3 length is 14 residues. V lost 6 bases and J lost 4; bases outside the gene matches: 5. CDR3 coding DNA: TGTGCCAGCAGCGTAGCGGGAATTTACAATGAGCAGTTCTTC. As protein: CASSVAGIYNEQFF.

The rearrangement joins TRBV7-8 to TRBJ1-1; no clear D. Trimming took off 6 bases at V and 0 bases at J, with 8 bases between the two ends. The CDR3 length is 13 residues. Per germline, CDR1 SGHVS and CDR2 FQNEAQ. CDR3 loop: CASRAVMNTEAFF. The CDR3 coding sequence is TGTGCCAGCAGGGCTGTGATGAACACTGAAGCTTTCTTT.

The CDR3 DNA reads as TGTGCCATCAGTGAGTCTGGGTACACCGGGGAGCTGTTTTTT. This codes for CAISESGYTGELFF. This chain links TRBV10-3 with TRBJ2-2, with D hard to call. CDR1 is ENHRY and CDR2 is SYGVKD in the germline V gene. Trimming took off 0 bases at V and 3 bases at J, with 5 bases between the two ends. The CDR3 runs 14 residues.

This rearrangement joins TRBV4-1 to TRBJ2-7; no clear D. The V gene lost 0 bases and the J gene lost 7 bases, with 10 bases spanning the gap. The CDR3 consists of 13 residues. Germline CDR1 is MGHRA and CDR2 is YSYEKL. Written as DNA, the CDR3 is TGCGCCAGCAGCCAAGAAGCCTATCGGGAGCAGTACTTC. Protein sequence: CASSQEAYREQYF.

This clone was observed a single time. V gene TRBV27 combines with J gene TRBJ2-7, with a possible D match to TRBD1 (6 bases). V was clipped by 5 bases and J by 5 bases, with 19 bases between them. The CDR3 contains 15 residues. The germline gives CDR1 MNHEY, CDR2 SMNVEV (reference sequence). The CDR3 nucleotides are TGTGCCAGCAGTCTGATACCCAGCTGGACAGACGAGCAGTACTTC. Its translation: CASSLIPSWTDEQYF.